This T cell receptor beta chain originates from a study of CD8+CD57+ T cells in acquired aplastic anemia. The V gene's germline CDR1 is KGHDR and CDR2 SFDVKD. The CDR3 is 14 residues long. Genomic DNA provided the template from which TCR beta VDJ and CDR3 profiles were obtained. TCRdb re-called the reads with MiXCR, one entry per CDR3 protein. The repertoire holds 150,000 to 200,000 distinct CDR3 sequences, with roughly 43% as singletons. Broader study findings: Patients and controls shared twenty-nine CD8+ CDR3 sequences, highly expressed in patients.

To note about this clonotype: Its antigen remains unidentified.

The authors sequenced patients whose flow cytometry had shown CD8+CD57+ cell expansion. Blood came from patients not yet given any therapy. This clonotype originated in a human donor with aplastic anemia. V gene TRBV24-1 combines with J gene TRBJ2-7, with 8 bases identical to TRBD2. Material: sorted CD4+, CD8+, or CD8+CD57+ T cells (not recorded which) from PBMCs. For the CDR3, the DNA is TGTGCTAGTGGCGCGGGGGGTATCCTCTACGAGCAGTACTTC. Protein product: CASGAGGILYEQYF.